What follows are 28 T cell receptor beta chains derived from one specimen sequenced in a study of cytomegalovirus exposure and HLA in healthy donors. PCR employed 60 Vbeta and 13 Jbeta primers. Sequencing was performed with immunoSEQ multiplex PCR; in TCRdb, only in-frame clones are kept and a portion is missing. The data hold some 160,000 clones, with around 72% observed a single time. The sequencing input was PBMCs. Source of these receptors: a woman in her 40s in good health and CMV-seropositive.

The chain is built from TRBV7-3 and TRBJ1-1; D is undetermined. The CDR3 is 14 amino acids. Trimming took 1 base from V and 1 from J, leaving 7 bases between them. Germline assignment: CDR1 SGHTA and CDR2 FQGTGA. The CDR3 coding sequence is TGTGCCAGCAGCTTAAGCGGCGGGAACACTGAAGCTTTCTTT. Protein sequence: CASSLSGGNTEAFF.

This clone was seen only a few times. V gene TRBV19 combines with J gene TRBJ2-5, with D possibly matching TRBD2 (6 bases). V lost 5 bases, J lost 1 base, and 8 bases lay in between. Germline V gene sequence: CDR1 LNHDA, CDR2 SQIVND (reference sequence). The length of the CDR3 is 13 residues. The DNA for the CDR3 is TGTGCCAGTAGTTGGAGGGCCCAAGAGACCCAGTACTTC. It yields the protein CASSWRAQETQYF.

Note on this clone: Germline is not matched at one junction end, which may reflect a read error. The chain recombines TRBV7-9 with TRBJ2-3; 10 nucleotides agree with TRBD2. The CDR3 is 15 residues long. Germline CDR1 reads SEHNR; CDR2 reads FQNEAQ (reference sequence). CDR3 in DNA: TGTTCCAGCAGCGCAGCGGGGGGGCTTTGGAATACGCAGTATTTT. Protein: CSSSAAGGLWNTQYF.

This chain connects TRBV21-1 to TRBJ2-5; no DNA check was done on the table's D call, TRBD2. TRBV21-1 is tagged as a pseudogene. This CDR3 is built from 14 residues. The CDR3: CASEPLRRAETQYF. CDR3 nucleotide sequence: TGTGCCAGCGAACCTCTTAGGCGGGCGGAGACCCAGTACTTC.

This clone was observed a handful of times. The chain employs TRBV7-8 and TRBJ2-7; 9 nucleotides match TRBD2. This CDR3 comprises 14 residues. V lost 3 bases and J lost 3; bases outside the gene matches: 3. Germline loops: CDR1 SGHVS, CDR2 FQNEAQ. The CDR3 DNA follows: TGTGCCAGCAGCTTGCGGGGGGGCATCTACGAGCAGTACTTC. Protein product: CASSLRGGIYEQYF.

This clone was detected only once. The rearrangement links TRBV7-9 to TRBJ1-6; weak D call: TRBD1 (6 bases). Germline V gene sequence: CDR1 SEHNR, CDR2 FQNEAQ (reference sequence). This CDR3 spans 18 amino acids. Trimming took off 5 bases at V and 0 bases at J, with 17 bases between the two ends. The CDR3 reads CASSLGTFPSSYNSPLHF. The CDR3 bases are TGTGCCAGCAGCCTGGGGACATTCCCGAGCTCCTATAATTCACCCCTCCACTTT.

The V and J genes are TRBV29-1 and TRBJ1-2; 10 bases fit TRBD1. With V trimmed by 6 bases and J by 6 bases, 7 bases remained unmatched. This CDR3 spans 13 amino acids. From germline, CDR1 is SQVTM and CDR2 ANQGSEA. The CDR3: CSVDRGEENGYTF. Written as DNA, the CDR3 is TGCAGCGTGGACAGGGGGGAGGAAAATGGCTACACCTTC.

The chain recombines TRBV7-2 with TRBJ2-7; 7 bases are shared with TRBD2. The ends lost 1 base at V and 3 bases at J; junction bases unmatched: 0. This CDR3 is built from 13 residues. Germline V lookup: CDR1 SGHTA, CDR2 FQGNSA. The CDR3: CASSLGGGYEQYF. CDR3 nucleotides: TGTGCCAGCAGCTTAGGGGGGGGCTACGAGCAGTACTTC.

The chain joins TRBV5-1 to TRBJ2-5; 8 positions agree with TRBD2. V shed 4 bases, J shed 2 bases, and the junction held 4 bases outside the gene matches. The CDR3 extends over 14 amino acids. Germline V gene data show CDR1 as SGHRS and CDR2 as YFSETQ. This CDR3 is CASSRAGGQETQYF. The CDR3 coding sequence is TGCGCCAGCAGCCGGGCGGGGGGTCAAGAGACCCAGTACTTC.

The V and J genes are TRBV6-1 and TRBJ1-1, with D perhaps matching TRBD1 (6 bases). This CDR3 comprises 13 residues. V dropped 8 bases and J dropped 11 bases, with 21 bases sitting between them. Germline V lookup: CDR1 MNHNS, CDR2 SASEGT. CDR3 sequence reads: CASLPWQGNDAFF. The CDR3 nucleotides read TGTGCCAGCCTACCGTGGCAGGGGAATGACGCTTTCTTT.

Written as DNA, the CDR3 is TGTGCCAGCAGTAGAGACAGGGGCTATGGCTACACCTTC. It specifies CASSRDRGYGYTF. The J gene is TRBJ1-2, the V gene TRBV28; 8 nucleotides align to TRBD1. The germline V gene has CDR1 MDHEN and CDR2 SYDVKM. The V and J ends lost 5 bases and 4 bases, in that order; junction bases with no gene match: 3. There are 13 residues in the CDR3.

This clone was seen a single time. At one of its ends the junction is not consistent with the germline gene, which may arise from a read error. The chain has TRBV18 and TRBJ1-6; D possibly corresponds to TRBD1 (5 bases). The CDR3 extends over 13 amino acids. Germline loops: CDR1 KGHSH, CDR2 LQKENI. CDR3 residues: CASSPPTDSPLHF. Here the CDR3 DNA reads TGTGCCAGCTCACCCCCGACAGATTCGCCCCTCCACTTT.

This clone has just one count. The V gene is TRBV19, the J gene TRBJ1-2; 8 bases align to TRBD1. Trimming cost V 4 bases and J 7 bases; bases outside gene matches: 5. CDR3 size: 13 residues. Germline CDR1 reads LNHDA; CDR2 reads SQIVND (reference sequence). For the CDR3, the DNA is TGTGCCAGTAGTACTGGACAGGGCTCTGGCTACACCTTC. Translating it yields CASSTGQGSGYTF.

This chain joins TRBV30 and TRBJ1-1; D is ambiguous. V was cut by 1 base and J by 1 base, with 13 bases left in between. Germline V gene data show CDR1 as GTSNPN and CDR2 as SVGIG (reference sequence). This CDR3 is 15 amino acids long. The CDR3 protein is CAWSENKPENTEAFF. CDR3 in DNA: TGTGCCTGGAGTGAAAATAAGCCTGAGAACACTGAAGCTTTCTTT.

V is TRBV27 and J is TRBJ2-2, with TRBD1 matching over 7 bases. This CDR3 region has 15 residues. The germline CDR1 and CDR2 sequences are MNHEY and SMNVEV (reference sequence). The V gene end was trimmed by 5 bases and the J gene end by 1 base; junction bases not matched to a gene: 4. CDR3: CASSATGLNTGELFF. The CDR3 bases are TGTGCCAGCAGTGCGACAGGGTTGAACACCGGGGAGCTGTTTTTT.

The rearrangement links TRBV5-1 to TRBJ2-7, with D possibly TRBD1 on 6 matching bases. The CDR3 sequence is 12 residues long. Trimming removed 4 bases at V and 4 bases at J, with 9 bases between. CDR1 and CDR2 from the germline V gene are SGHRS and YFSETQ. DNA for the CDR3: TGCGCCAGCAGCCTGGGACAATACGAGCAGTACTTC. Translated, it gives CASSLGQYEQYF.

The chain links TRBV4-1 to TRBJ2-1; TRBD1 might be the D (5 bases). Trimming took 1 base from V and 2 from J, leaving 12 bases between them. The V gene's germline CDR1 is MGHRA and CDR2 YSYEKL. The CDR3 sequence is 16 residues long. The CDR3 spells CASSQGAGWTYNEQFF. In DNA form, the CDR3 reads TGCGCCAGCAGCCAAGGCGCAGGGTGGACCTACAATGAGCAGTTCTTC.

This chain links TRBV11-3 with TRBJ2-2; 8 bases align to TRBD1. The CDR3 totals 14 residues. The trim removed 5 bases at V and 6 bases at J, leaving 5 bases unmatched. CDR1 is SGHNT and CDR2 is YENEEA in the germline V gene. The CDR3 protein is CASSQATGAGELFF. DNA of the CDR3: TGTGCCAGCAGCCAAGCGACAGGGGCCGGGGAGCTGTTTTTT.

J is TRBJ1-1 and V is TRBV30; 11 bases are shared with TRBD1. In germline, CDR1 is GTSNPN, CDR2 SVGIG (reference sequence). The V gene end was trimmed by 5 bases and the J gene end by 1 base; junction bases not matched to a gene: 12. This CDR3 has 17 amino acids. The chain's CDR3 is CAWSSGDRGYRNTEAFF. CDR3 nucleotide sequence: TGTGCCTGGTCATCGGGGGACAGGGGGTACCGGAACACTGAAGCTTTCTTT.

This chain joins TRBV19 and TRBJ1-2; D unresolved. Trimming removed 9 bases from V and 0 bases from J, with 11 bases in between. CDR1 and CDR2 (germline): LNHDA, SQIVND (reference sequence). CDR3 length: 13 amino acids. The CDR3 region has the DNA TGTGCCAGCACGCGTGGAGCTAACTATGGCTACACCTTC. Protein: CASTRGANYGYTF.

The chain carries TRBV19 and TRBJ1-6; 11 nucleotides line up with TRBD1. CDR3 length: 18 residues. V trimming: 4 bases; J trimming: 5 bases; junction bases outside the gene matches: 10. Germline V gene sequence: CDR1 LNHDA, CDR2 SQIVND (reference sequence). The DNA for the CDR3 is TGTGCCAGTAGTACCCAAGGACAGGGGGCGACGGATAATTCACCCCTCCACTTT. Its translation is CASSTQGQGATDNSPLHF.

The chain recombines TRBV5-4 with TRBJ2-5; D is possibly TRBD1 (6 bases). The CDR3 is 14 amino acids. The germline V gene has CDR1 SGHNT and CDR2 YYREEE (reference sequence). V shed 4 bases and J shed 2 bases, with 12 bases lying between them. CDR3 loop: CASSQGTAQETQYF. DNA of the CDR3: TGTGCCAGCAGCCAGGGGACGGCTCAAGAGACCCAGTACTTC. Together with reference TRBV5-4 and TRBJ2-5, the CDR3 gives the full variable domain: ETGVTQSPTHLIKTRGQQVTLRCSSQSGHNTVSWYQQALGQGPQFIFQYYREEENGRGNFPPRFSGLQFPNYSSELNVNALELDDSALYLCASSQGTAQETQYFGPGTRLLVL.

This clone is labeled as large. In the same sample, other DNA sequences code for this CDR3. The chain recombines TRBV27 with TRBJ1-1; 7 positions agree with TRBD1. The J segment lost 1 base and the V segment lost 5 bases, leaving 4 bases of the junction unmatched. CDR3 size: 14 residues. Per germline, CDR1 MNHEY and CDR2 SMNVEV (reference sequence). The CDR3 nucleotides are TGTGCCAGCAGTAGGGGACAGCCGAACACTGAAGCTTTCTTT. It translates to CASSRGQPNTEAFF.

The table lists this clone with a count of one. The chain joins TRBV4-1 to TRBJ1-4; 7 nucleotides line up with TRBD1. The CDR3 is made up of 15 amino acids. The V and J ends lost 2 bases and 4 bases, in that order; junction bases with no gene match: 4. Germline lookup yields CDR1 MGHRA and CDR2 YSYEKL. CDR3 in amino acids: CASSQFGTDNEKLFF. The CDR3 DNA follows: TGCGCCAGCAGCCAATTCGGGACAGATAATGAAAAACTGTTTTTT.

This chain connects TRBV14 to TRBJ2-1, with 8 bases fitting TRBD1. CDR1 is SGHDN and CDR2 is FVKESK in the germline V gene. V lost 2 bases and J lost 12; bases outside the gene matches: 9. The CDR3 consists of 14 residues. CDR3 nucleotides: TGTGCCAGCAGCCAAAAGCCTTCCGGGACAGGGCAGTTCTTC. It translates to CASSQKPSGTGQFF.

This clone was recorded once. The chain carries TRBV6-7 and TRBJ2-3; maybe TRBD2 (7 bases). TRBV6-7 carries the ORF label, with uncertain function. V was pared by 3 bases and J by 4 bases, with 14 bases between. The CDR3 consists of 15 residues. The CDR3 DNA reads TGTGCCAGCAGTTATCTTAGGGGGGGAGCAGATACGCAGTATTTT. This encodes CASSYLRGGADTQYF.

The CDR3 loop is CAWSVWGRSTGELFF. The CDR3 nucleotides are TGTGCCTGGAGTGTTTGGGGGAGGAGCACCGGGGAGCTGTTTTTT. The chain combines TRBV30 with TRBJ2-2; possibly TRBD2 for D (6 bases). This CDR3 has 15 residues. Looked up from germline, CDR1 is GTSNPN and CDR2 is SVGIG (reference sequence). Trimming left V 0 bases short and J 4 bases short, with 12 bases between.

The chain joins TRBV27 to TRBJ2-7; TRBD1 agrees at 7 bases. CDR3 size: 13 residues. Germline assignment: CDR1 MNHEY and CDR2 SMNVEV (reference sequence). J gave up 5 bases and V 2 bases, and 3 bases lay outside the gene matches. The CDR3 is CASSLERGHEQYF. The CDR3 DNA is TGTGCCAGCAGTTTAGAAAGGGGGCACGAGCAGTACTTC.